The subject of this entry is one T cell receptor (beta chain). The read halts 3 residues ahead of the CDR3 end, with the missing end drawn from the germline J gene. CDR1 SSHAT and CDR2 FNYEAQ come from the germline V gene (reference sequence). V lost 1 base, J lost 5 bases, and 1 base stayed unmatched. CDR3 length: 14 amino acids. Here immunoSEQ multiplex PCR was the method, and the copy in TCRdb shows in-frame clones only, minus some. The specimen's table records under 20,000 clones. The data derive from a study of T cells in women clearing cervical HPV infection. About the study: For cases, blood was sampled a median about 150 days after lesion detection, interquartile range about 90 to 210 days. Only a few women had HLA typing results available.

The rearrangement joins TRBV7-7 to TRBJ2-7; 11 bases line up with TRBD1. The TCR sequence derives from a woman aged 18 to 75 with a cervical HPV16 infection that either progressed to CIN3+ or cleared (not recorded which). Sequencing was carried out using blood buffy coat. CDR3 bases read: TGTGCCAGCAGCTTAGGGACAGGGGGCAACGAG. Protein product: CASSLGTGGNE. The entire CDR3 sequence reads CASSLGTGGNEQYF.